This T cell receptor beta chain was retrieved from a study of shared clonotypes between healthy human individuals. Study observations and caveats: Researchers found naive subsets generally carried larger estimated richness than memory subsets. Shared clonotypes: roughly 4.7% naive CD4, roughly 3.5% naive CD8, about 2.5% memory CD4, approximately 0.41% memory CD8.

TCRdb keeps only in-frame clones here, not all; method: immunoSEQ multiplex PCR. The table lists 2,500,000 or so clones, 80% to 95% of them singletons. Those who donated, Caucasian adults without exception, all lived in Nashville, Tennessee. A word on this clone: Its antigen is undetermined.

CDR3 length: 13 residues. Trimming left V 5 bases short and J 4 bases short, with 9 bases between. Per germline, CDR1 SGHTA and CDR2 FQGTGA. The TCR originated in a man between 18 and 35 years old in good health. Some clones in this sample may be carry-over from other donors' samples. V gene TRBV7-3 combines with J gene TRBJ2-1; D is unresolved. Sequencing was performed on naive CD4+ T cells from PBMCs. Subset: CD45RA+ positively selected. DNA of the CDR3: TGTGCCAGCAGCGATTCGCCTTACAATGAGCAGTTCTTC. Translated, it gives CASSDSPYNEQFF.